This T cell receptor beta chain was sequenced in a study of blood T cell dynamics during melanoma immunotherapy. The table came from immunoSEQ multiplex PCR; TCRdb's copy has only in-frame clones and leaves some out. The sample yields approximately 11,000 clones, 75% to 90% seen once. Trimming took 2 bases from V and 2 from J, leaving 6 bases between them. This CDR3 comprises 13 residues. Germline lookup yields CDR1 MDHEN and CDR2 SYDVKM. Sample time point: week 3, after first cycle of checkpoint inhibitor. Samples come from before therapy and from week 3 after the first blockade cycle. At 12 weeks after first infusion, RECIST 1.1 defined response for most patients. The table lists this clone with a few counts. What it binds is unknown. Overall study findings and caveats: Clones driving repertoire changes may be melanoma-specific or general immune activation. Unlike progressors, later disease-control patients had W3 repertoires gaining clonality or diversity.

Sequencing used blood, obtained from a patient treated with checkpoint blockade. This sequence originates from a human donor with melanoma. The rearrangement joins TRBV28 to TRBJ1-2; D call uncertain. The CDR3 loop reads CASSLNGNYGYTF. In DNA, the CDR3 is TGTGCCAGCAGTTTAAACGGGAACTATGGCTACACCTTC.